The 28 T cell receptor beta chains given below trace back to one sample, sequenced in a study of breast tumors, draining lymph nodes, adjacent tissues listed by TCRdb under 2016. Lymph node samples came from the axillary draining lymph nodes of breast cancer patients. Receptors were amplified or captured by multiplex PCR. Sequencing instrument: Illumina HiSeq 2000. The public reads were reanalyzed by TCRdb: fastp trimming at Q25, MiXCR alignment, in-frame beta chains only. Rows are unified per CDR3 protein, each entry keeping the most common DNA and genes. The sample table records around 290,000 distinct CDR3 sequences; 30% of these occur just once. More than 1% of the sample is taken by the ten largest. The specimen sequenced was axillary lymph node tissue. The receptors shown here come from a female donor with breast cancer. Some clones in this sample may be carry-over from other donors' samples.

This clonotype was detected ten times or more. The chain carries TRBV10-3 and TRBJ2-1; the D gene is possibly TRBD1 (6 bases). This CDR3 is built from 17 residues. Trimming pared 2 bases from V and 5 bases from J, leaving 19 bases between. Germline values: CDR1 ENHRY, CDR2 SYGVKD. CDR3 loop: CAISEPTLTDRNNEQFF. The CDR3 DNA reads as TGTGCCATCAGTGAGCCTACCCTGACGGACAGAAACAATGAGCAGTTCTTC.

This clonotype has ten or more counts. The chain combines TRBV29-1 with TRBJ2-3; D gene ambiguous. V was cut by 4 bases and J by 0 bases, with 5 bases left in between. The CDR3 loop spans 12 amino acids. Germline CDR1 and CDR2: SQVTM and ANQGSEA. The CDR3 bases are TGCAGCGTTGGGTCCAGCACAGATACGCAGTATTTT. Protein product: CSVGSSTDTQYF.

Turning to this clonotype: This sequence may be a read error, since a much larger clone differs from it by one base. Here the CDR3 DNA reads TGTGCCAGCAGTGGGGATGATACTGAAAAACTGTTTTTT. Translation: CASSGDDTEKLFF. The gene calls are TRBV28 and TRBJ1-4, with unresolved D. CDR3 length: 13 residues. CDR1 is MDHEN and CDR2 is SYDVKM in the germline V gene. Deletions cut 5 bases from V and 7 bases from J, with 11 bases between.

The V and J genes are TRBV15 and TRBJ1-6; D is unclear. There are 16 residues in the CDR3. V dropped 1 base and J dropped 7 bases, with 14 bases sitting between them. Germline-derived CDR1 and CDR2 are LNHNV and YYDKDF (reference sequence). CDR3 region: CATSRVPARRNSPLHF. DNA of the CDR3: TGTGCCACCAGCAGAGTGCCAGCCCGCCGGAATTCACCCCTCCACTTT.

A remark on this clonotype: Just one base apart from a much larger clone, this may be a read error. This chain uses TRBV20-1 with TRBJ2-2, with 11 bases aligning to TRBD2. Germline V gene data show CDR1 as DFQATT and CDR2 as SNEGSKA (reference sequence). The CDR3 is 16 residues long. This CDR3 reads CSASIAGGPNTGELLF. CDR3 nucleotides: TGCAGTGCCTCAATAGCGGGAGGGCCGAACACCGGGGAGCTGCTTTTT.

Ten or more counts support this clonotype. This chain uses TRBV15 with TRBJ2-5; no clear D gene. The V gene's germline CDR1 is LNHNV and CDR2 YYDKDF (reference sequence). The CDR3 totals 16 residues. V lost 1 base and J lost 4, with 16 bases in between. CDR3 in DNA: TGTGCCACCAGCAGAGGCGCCCAATGGCGAGCAGAGACCCAGTACTTC. As protein: CATSRGAQWRAETQYF.

Details on this clonotype: It may be a read error: a sequence one base away is much more abundant. The chain couples TRBV5-8 to TRBJ2-5; perhaps TRBD2 as D (5 bases). CDR1 is SGHTS, CDR2 YDEGEE, per germline. This CDR3 region has 14 residues. Trimming shortened V by 4 bases and J by 1 base, and 11 bases separated the two germline ends. Here the CDR3 reads CASSLSGAQETQYF. The DNA of the CDR3 is TGTGCCAGCAGCCTCAGCGGTGCCCAAGAGACCCAGTACTTC.

The chain uses TRBV30 and TRBJ1-4, with D possibly TRBD1 on 6 matching bases. CDR3 size: 22 residues. The V and J ends lost 5 bases and 0 bases respectively, with 34 bases between them. Germline CDR1 GTSNPN, CDR2 SVGIG (reference sequence). The CDR3 bases are TGTGCCTGGGCCGCTCCTAGCGGAGGGAACACCGGGGACACTGCAACTAATGAAAAACTGTTTTTT. Amino acids: CAWAAPSGGNTGDTATNEKLFF.

This clonotype was observed at least ten times. This chain uses TRBV9 with TRBJ2-1; weak D call: TRBD1 (5 bases). V lost 4 bases and J 5 bases, leaving 16 bases between the germline ends. The CDR3 loop spans 15 amino acids. Germline V gene lookup returns CDR1 SGDLS and CDR2 YYNGEE. Here the CDR3 reads CASSPDSLLDNEQFF. DNA for the CDR3: TGTGCCAGCAGCCCTGACAGCCTTCTGGACAATGAGCAGTTCTTC.

Ten or more counts support this clonotype. The chain uses TRBV4-2 and TRBJ1-2; 11 bases agree with TRBD1. The germline V gene encodes CDR1 LGHNA and CDR2 YNFKEQ. V lost 3 bases and J lost 6; bases outside the gene matches: 6. CDR3 size: 15 residues. The CDR3 is CASSQAGTGGDGYTF. In DNA, the CDR3 is TGTGCCAGCAGCCAGGCCGGGACAGGGGGTGATGGCTACACCTTC.

For this clonotype: A read error may explain this, as a much larger clone is one base away. Lacking the conserved final phenylalanine or tryptophan, this CDR3 likely reflects a read error. The chain has TRBV30 and TRBJ1-6, with TRBD1 matching 7 bases. CDR1 is GTSNPN and CDR2 is SVGIG in the germline V gene (reference sequence). CDR3 size: 13 residues. The V segment lost 8 bases and the J segment 4 bases; nucleotides outside the gene matches: 5. The CDR3 loop reads CAVSGQYNSPLHS. CDR3 bases: TGTGCCGTTTCGGGACAGTATAATTCACCCCTCCACTCT.

Of note for this clonotype: Since a much larger clone is just one base distant, this may be a read error. This chain links TRBV5-1 with TRBJ2-1, with D possibly TRBD2 on 7 matching bases. The germline CDR1 and CDR2 sequences are SGHRS and YFSETQ. The V end was cut by 1 base, the J end by 7 bases, with 15 bases between. This CDR3 has 15 residues. CDR3 DNA: TGCGCCAGCAGCTTGCAACGGGGGGCGTATAATGAGCAGTTCTTC. Encoded protein: CASSLQRGAYNEQFF.

This clonotype was picked up many times. This chain uses TRBV6-5 with TRBJ2-3; 11 bases align to TRBD2. Trimming at V came to 6 bases and at J to 3 bases, leaving 8 bases not matched to a gene. From germline, CDR1 is MNHEY and CDR2 SVGAGI. The CDR3 spans 16 residues. The CDR3 spells CASRPTSGSMTDTQYF. For the CDR3, the DNA is TGTGCCAGCAGACCCACTAGCGGGAGCATGACAGATACGCAGTATTTT.

This clonotype has a handful of counts. This sequence joins TRBV6-5 and TRBJ2-7; D is possibly TRBD2 (6 bases). CDR1 MNHEY and CDR2 SVGAGI come from the germline V gene. The CDR3 contains 16 residues. The V gene lost 2 bases and the J gene lost 0 bases, with 14 bases spanning the gap. The CDR3 loop is CASSYAVAGTSYEQYF. The CDR3 DNA is TGTGCCAGCAGTTACGCGGTTGCGGGGACCTCCTACGAGCAGTACTTC.

This clonotype came up many times. The V call is TRBV15, the J call TRBJ1-4; D might be TRBD1 (6 bases). This CDR3 comprises 16 residues. Germline V gives CDR1 LNHNV, CDR2 YYDKDF (reference sequence). V lost 0 bases and J lost 3, with 11 bases in between. The CDR3 here is CATSRDLAGANEKLFF. The DNA of the CDR3 is TGTGCCACCAGCAGAGATCTGGCAGGGGCTAATGAAAAACTGTTTTTT.

The chain is built from TRBV20-1 and TRBJ1-1; TRBD1 might be the D (6 bases). The CDR3 covers 14 residues. The germline CDR1 and CDR2 sequences are DFQATT and SNEGSKA (reference sequence). Trimming stripped 6 bases from V and 1 base from J, with 15 bases between. CDR3 DNA sequence: TGCAGTGCCAGTAGTACGACAGGGAACACTGAAGCTTTCTTT. This sequence encodes CSASSTTGNTEAFF.

This clonotype was observed a handful of times. The rearrangement uses TRBV28 and TRBJ1-2; possible D gene TRBD1, 5 bases. The CDR3 length is 14 residues. Germline V CDR1 and CDR2: MDHEN, SYDVKM. V was trimmed by 3 bases and J by 6 bases, leaving 14 bases between them. The CDR3 DNA reads as TGTGCCAGCAGTTTGTATCGAGGGGACGATGGCTACACCTTC. It is translated as CASSLYRGDDGYTF.

This clonotype was detected many times. The chain couples TRBV10-1 to TRBJ2-3; D is undetermined. There are 11 residues in the CDR3. V lost 2 bases, J lost 7 bases, and 4 bases lay in between. The germline gives CDR1 WNHNN, CDR2 SYGVQD (reference sequence). The CDR3 sequence: CASSETNTQYF. As DNA, the CDR3 is TGCGCCAGCAGTGAGACCAATACGCAGTATTTT.

The chain links TRBV4-1 to TRBJ2-2; 13 nucleotides match TRBD2. CDR1 and CDR2 (germline): MGHRA, YSYEKL. V lost 4 bases to trimming and J lost 7 bases; unmatched junction nucleotides: 15. This CDR3 has 19 residues. CDR3 sequence reads: CASSLQTSGRPLGGGELFF. In DNA, the CDR3 is TGCGCCAGCAGCCTACAGACTAGCGGGAGGCCTCTCGGGGGCGGGGAGCTGTTTTTT.

As for this clonotype: A much larger clone differs from this one at a single base, so this may be a read error. The chain couples TRBV5-4 to TRBJ2-6; D might be TRBD1 (5 bases). V was cut by 4 bases and J by 0 bases, with 20 bases left in between. Germline loops: CDR1 SGHNT, CDR2 YYREEE (reference sequence). This CDR3 is built from 19 residues. The CDR3 region has the DNA TGTGCCAGCAGCGCTTTACAGGCGGTGGCTCTCTCTGGGGCCAACGTCCTGACTTTC. Translating it yields CASSALQAVALSGANVLTF.

This chain uses TRBV27 with TRBJ1-3; 7 nucleotides line up with TRBD1. The CDR3 length is 15 residues. V lost 5 bases, J lost 7 bases, and 11 bases stayed unmatched. Germline CDR1 is MNHEY and CDR2 is SMNVEV (reference sequence). The CDR3: CASSPRQGIRNTIYF. CDR3 DNA sequence: TGTGCCAGCAGTCCTCGACAGGGTATTAGGAACACCATATATTTT.

In its sample, this clonotype was seen a few times. Given a much more abundant clone one base away, this may be a read error. Here the CDR3 reads CASSPRSDNQETQYF. CDR3 DNA sequence: TGTGCCAGCAGCCCACGGTCGGACAACCAAGAGACCCAGTACTTC. The rearrangement uses TRBV7-2 and TRBJ2-5; D possibly corresponds to TRBD1 (5 bases). Germline V gene sequence: CDR1 SGHTA, CDR2 FQGNSA. V dropped 5 bases and J dropped 0 bases, with 13 bases sitting between them. The CDR3 has 15 amino acids. Full variable domain (remainder filled in from reference TRBV7-2 and TRBJ2-5): GAGVSQSPSNKVTEKGKDVELRCDPISGHTALYWYRQSLGQGLEFLIYFQGNSAPDKSGLPSDRFSAERTGGSVSTLTIQRTQQEDSAVYLCASSPRSDNQETQYFGPGTRLLVL.

The J gene is TRBJ2-1, the V gene TRBV3-1; 8 nucleotides match TRBD2. Losses at the gene ends were 5 bases for V and 7 bases for J; bases not matched to a gene: 10. The CDR3 contains 15 residues. Per the germline V gene, CDR1 is LGHDT and CDR2 is YNNKEL (reference sequence). Written as DNA, the CDR3 is TGTGCCAGCAGCTCCGGGACTAGTAAACTAAATGAGCAGTTCTTC. The encoded protein is CASSSGTSKLNEQFF.

This clonotype was counted at least ten times. This sequence joins TRBV28 and TRBJ1-6; the match to TRBD1 covers 9 bases. Germline V gene sequence: CDR1 MDHEN, CDR2 SYDVKM. There are 16 residues in the CDR3. After removal of 4 bases from V and 6 bases from J, the junction contained 7 bases not matched to a gene. The CDR3 nucleotides are TGTGCCAGCAGTTCCCTACAGGGGGCGGGTAATTCACCCCTCCACTTT. Amino acids: CASSSLQGAGNSPLHF.

The chain couples TRBV11-2 to TRBJ2-1, with 14 bases matching TRBD2. This CDR3 spans 14 amino acids. Germline values: CDR1 SGHAT, CDR2 FQNNGV. V lost 6 bases and J lost 9; bases outside the gene matches: 4. CDR3 sequence (DNA): TGTGCCAGCAGGACTAGCGGGAGGGCCGCTGAGCAGTTCTTC. Protein: CASRTSGRAAEQFF.

This clonotype was seen many times. The chain has TRBV20-1 and TRBJ2-7; 7 bases fit TRBD1. V shed 3 bases and J 3 bases; nucleotides not matched to a gene: 8. This CDR3 is built from 14 residues. Germline-derived CDR1 and CDR2 are DFQATT and SNEGSKA (reference sequence). CDR3 DNA sequence: TGCAGTGCTAGTCCCCCCCAGGGGGTCTACGAGCAGTACTTC. Encoded protein: CSASPPQGVYEQYF.

At least ten counts were recorded for this clonotype. DNA of the CDR3: TGTGCCAGCAGCGAAGGGAGCTATGGCTACACCTTC. It is translated as CASSEGSYGYTF. V gene TRBV11-2 combines with J gene TRBJ1-2, with D unresolved. The CDR3 spans 12 residues. Germline loops: CDR1 SGHAT, CDR2 FQNNGV. The germline V and J ends were trimmed by 5 bases and 4 bases, with 8 bases remaining between them.

Concerning this clonotype: Because the CDR3's place on the DNA is in doubt, the DNA is left out and the CDR3 is given as listed by TCRdb. The V gene is TRBV5-5, the J gene TRBJ2-5; whether TRBD1, the table's D call, matches the DNA was not checked. A total of 15 residues make up the CDR3, ends included. Per the germline V gene, CDR1 is SGHKS and CDR2 is YYEKEE (reference sequence). The CDR3 is CACSPFGPGDETQYF.